Only a few counts were recorded for the clone carrying this T cell receptor (beta chain). Its matching antigen is unknown. This entry belongs to a study of T cell repertoires in cytomegalovirus infection. Germline loops: CDR1 MNHEY, CDR2 SMNVEV (reference sequence). The CDR3 length is 15 residues. The V segment lost 6 bases and the J segment 3 bases; nucleotides outside the gene matches: 7. TCRdb called the reads again in MiXCR, with one record for every CDR3 protein. The table lists some 940,000 distinct CDR3 sequences, 31% of them singletons. The source was cultured CD8+ T cells from PBMCs, collected from culture after CMV antigen stimulation. This receptor was identified in a human donor in good health (CMV status not recorded). Some clones in this sample may be carry-over from other donors' samples. The chain joins TRBV27 to TRBJ2-1; 8 bases match TRBD1. CDR3 nucleotides: TGTGCCAGCAGCCCGACAGGGGATTTCTACAATGAGCAGTTCTTC. The encoded protein is CASSPTGDFYNEQFF.